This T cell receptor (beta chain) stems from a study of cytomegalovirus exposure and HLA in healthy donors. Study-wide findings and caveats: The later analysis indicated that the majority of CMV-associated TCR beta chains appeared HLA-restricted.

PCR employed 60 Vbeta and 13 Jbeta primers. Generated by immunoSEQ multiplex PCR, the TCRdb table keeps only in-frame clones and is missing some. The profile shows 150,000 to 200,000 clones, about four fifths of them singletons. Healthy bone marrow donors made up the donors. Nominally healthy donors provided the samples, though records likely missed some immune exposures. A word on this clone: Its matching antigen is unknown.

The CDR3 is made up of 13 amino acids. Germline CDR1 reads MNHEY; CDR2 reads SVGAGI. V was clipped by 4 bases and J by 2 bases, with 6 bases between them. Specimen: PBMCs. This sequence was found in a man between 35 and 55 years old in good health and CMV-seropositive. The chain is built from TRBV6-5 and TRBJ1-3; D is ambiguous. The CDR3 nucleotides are TGTGCCAGCAGTTCCACAACTGGAAACACCATATATTTT. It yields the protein CASSSTTGNTIYF.